The 20 T cell receptor beta chains below were found in one sample sequenced in a study of vaccination and CD4 T cells after COVID-19. Treatment: approximately 9-day PBMC culture with coronavirus spike peptide pools or control peptides (ViraFEST assay). The antigens for these receptors are not known. Sequencing of the DNA from cultured CD4+ T cells was carried out with the Oncomine TCR Beta short-read assay. TCRdb used MiXCR to reprocess the PCR reads, holding one entry per CDR3 protein. The data contain about 20,000 distinct CDR3 sequences, about two fifths of them singletons. Sequencing was performed on CD4+ T cells from blood, cultured in vitro, taken before SARS-CoV-2 vaccination. The source of these receptors is a human donor who received a COVID-19 vaccine.

In this sample, this clonotype turned up a few times. The chain joins TRBV10-1 to TRBJ2-3, with D perhaps being TRBD1 or TRBD2 (5 bases each). CDR3 size: 16 residues. Trimming pared 5 bases from V and 5 bases from J, leaving 20 bases between. CDR1 is WNHNN and CDR2 is SYGVQD in the germline V gene (reference sequence). The CDR3 reads CASSLGSSARGDTQYF. In nucleotides, the CDR3 is TGCGCCAGCAGTCTAGGGAGCTCAGCGAGGGGAGATACGCAGTATTTT.

A few counts support this clonotype. This chain links TRBV20-1 with TRBJ1-6; TRBD1 might be the D (5 bases). Germline CDR1 is DFQATT and CDR2 is SNEGSKA (reference sequence). V shed 1 base and J shed 3 bases, with 10 bases lying between them. This CDR3 has 15 residues. The CDR3 sequence: CSARATEDYNSPLHF. In nucleotides, the CDR3 is TGCAGTGCTAGAGCGACAGAAGACTATAATTCACCCCTCCACTTT.

The chain joins TRBV2 to TRBJ1-2; the match to TRBD1 covers 8 bases. Trimming took 5 bases from V and 9 from J; bases not matched to a gene: 11. This CDR3 has 14 residues. CDR1 is SNHLY, CDR2 FYNNEI, per germline. The DNA of the CDR3 is TGTGCCAGCAGTACGTCTGGGACAGGCAGCCGCTACACCTTC. Residues: CASSTSGTGSRYTF.

This clonotype appeared a few times. This sequence joins TRBV6-1 and TRBJ2-3; D is unresolved. The CDR3 spans 15 residues. Germline CDR1 is MNHNS and CDR2 is SASEGT. Between the trimmed V and J ends, which lost 5 bases and 0 bases, there was a span of 12 bases. CDR3 region: CASSPRTVSTDTQYF. The CDR3 region has the DNA TGTGCCAGCAGTCCTCGGACGGTTAGCACAGATACGCAGTATTTT.

The V gene is TRBV10-3, the J gene TRBJ1-5, with D tentatively TRBD1 (6 bases). This CDR3 spans 15 amino acids. The ends were cut back, 0 bases at V and 3 bases at J, with 9 bases in the middle. Germline V lookup: CDR1 ENHRY, CDR2 SYGVKD. The CDR3 region is CAISESDRDNQPQHF. CDR3 DNA: TGTGCCATCAGTGAGTCGGACAGAGACAATCAGCCCCAGCATTTT.

V and J are TRBV5-4 and TRBJ2-5; the D call may be TRBD1 or TRBD2 (5 bases each). The V end lost 4 bases, the J end lost 2 bases, and 15 bases lay between the germline ends. CDR1 and CDR2 from the germline V gene are SGHNT and YYREEE (reference sequence). The CDR3 length is 15 residues. CDR3 sequence: CASSGTGTAQETQYF. In DNA, the CDR3 is TGTGCCAGCAGCGGAACCGGGACGGCTCAAGAGACCCAGTACTTC.

The rearrangement uses TRBV11-2 and TRBJ1-4; the D gene is possibly TRBD1 (6 bases). This CDR3 contains 15 residues. Per germline, CDR1 SGHAT and CDR2 FQNNGV. The V gene lost 6 bases and the J gene lost 8 bases, with 19 bases spanning the gap. The DNA for the CDR3 is TGTGCCAGCAGGTCTTACGTACAGGGAGACGAAAAACTGTTTTTT. Translation: CASRSYVQGDEKLFF.

J is TRBJ1-1 and V is TRBV5-4, with 8 bases that match TRBD1. The CDR3 has 15 residues. Germline assignment: CDR1 SGHNT and CDR2 YYREEE (reference sequence). Trimming removed 4 bases from V and 1 base from J; junction bases left unmatched: 6. The CDR3: CASSPGTGGNTEAFF. In DNA form, the CDR3 reads TGTGCCAGCAGCCCGGGGACAGGCGGGAACACTGAAGCTTTCTTT.

This clonotype was counted only a few times. CDR3 sequence: CASNSNYGYTF. CDR3 DNA: TGTGCCAGCAACTCTAACTATGGCTACACCTTC. V usage is TRBV28 and J usage is TRBJ1-2; D is uncertain. The CDR3 runs to 11 residues. V was shortened by 7 bases and J by 0 bases, with 3 bases between the two germline ends. Germline CDR1 is MDHEN and CDR2 is SYDVKM.

The chain has TRBV12-3 or TRBV12-4 and TRBJ2-3; 10 bases align to TRBD2. V gave up 6 bases and J gave up 4 bases; unmatched junction bases: 16. The CDR3 is 18 residues long. CDR3 bases: TGTGCCAGCAGCCCTAAGCGGGGGGGCCTAACAATGTCAGATACGCAGTATTTT. Protein: CASSPKRGGLTMSDTQYF.

This clonotype was detected only a few times. This rearrangement joins TRBV6-1 to TRBJ1-1; D unresolved. Germline CDR1 reads MNHNS; CDR2 reads SASEGT. The V end was cut by 4 bases, the J end by 0 bases, with 6 bases between. CDR3 length: 13 residues. CDR3 residues: CASSVGVNTEAFF. Written as DNA, the CDR3 is TGTGCCAGCAGTGTCGGGGTGAACACTGAAGCTTTCTTT.

The J gene is TRBJ1-1, the V gene TRBV2; D possibly corresponds to TRBD1 (5 bases). Between the trimmed V and J ends, which lost 1 base and 6 bases, there was a span of 9 bases. The length of the CDR3 is 13 residues. Germline CDR1 reads SNHLY; CDR2 reads FYNNEI. The CDR3 here is CASSEVRGAEAFF. Here the CDR3 DNA reads TGTGCCAGCAGTGAAGTTAGGGGCGCTGAAGCTTTCTTT.

The rearrangement uses TRBV19 and TRBJ2-3; D possibly uses TRBD1 or TRBD2 (5 bases each). Trimming shortened V by 1 base and J by 0 bases, and 11 bases separated the two germline ends. This CDR3 has 16 amino acids. The germline V gene encodes CDR1 LNHDA and CDR2 SQIVND (reference sequence). The CDR3 region has the DNA TGTGCCAGTAGTATAGCGGGGCGTTCTAGCACAGATACGCAGTATTTT. The encoded protein is CASSIAGRSSTDTQYF.

This clonotype was counted a few times. The rearrangement uses TRBV19 and TRBJ1-3; weak D call: TRBD1 (6 bases). The CDR3 has 14 residues. V lost 7 bases, J lost 1 base, and 11 bases lay in between. CDR1 LNHDA and CDR2 SQIVND come from the germline V gene (reference sequence). Here the CDR3 DNA reads TGTGCCAGTAAAATGACAGGTTCTGGAAACACCATATATTTT. Protein product: CASKMTGSGNTIYF.

This clonotype occurred once. The CDR3 DNA reads TGCGCCAGCAGCATAGAGACAGCTCAAGAGACCCAGTACTTC. Residues: CASSIETAQETQYF. This chain connects TRBV5-1 to TRBJ2-5, with D possibly being TRBD1 (5 bases). Germline CDR1 is SGHRS and CDR2 is YFSETQ. The CDR3 has 14 amino acids. The V gene lost 4 bases and the J gene lost 2 bases, with 12 bases spanning the gap.

The rearrangement links TRBV19 to TRBJ2-2; D gene ambiguous. Trimming stripped 5 bases from V and 3 bases from J, with 13 bases between. The CDR3 runs to 15 residues. The germline gives CDR1 LNHDA, CDR2 SQIVND (reference sequence). The CDR3 DNA sequence: TGTGCCAGTAGTGTCAATGCGCGGCACACCGGGGAGCTGTTTTTT. Amino acids: CASSVNARHTGELFF.

The chain joins TRBV4-1 to TRBJ2-5; 8 bases fit TRBD1. The CDR3 consists of 16 residues. Germline V gene data show CDR1 as MGHRA and CDR2 as YSYEKL. V lost 2 bases, J lost 3 bases, and 8 bases stayed unmatched. For the CDR3, the DNA is TGCGCCAGCAGCCAACAACAACAGGACAGGGAAGAGACCCAGTACTTC. Protein: CASSQQQQDREETQYF.

V usage is TRBV21-1 and J usage is TRBJ2-7; the tabulated D call, TRBD1, remains unverified against the DNA. TRBV21-1 is an annotated pseudogene. The CDR3 covers 13 residues. The CDR3 region has the DNA TGTGCCAGCAGCACCGGGGACTCCTACGAGCAGTACTTC. Residues: CASSTGDSYEQYF.

The chain uses TRBV5-4 and TRBJ1-2; 8 positions match TRBD1. In germline, CDR1 is SGHNT, CDR2 YYREEE (reference sequence). The CDR3 extends over 14 amino acids. J lost 8 bases, V lost 4 bases, and 10 bases had no gene match. CDR3 DNA sequence: TGTGCCAGCAGCCCGGGACAGGCACAAGGGGGCTACACCTTC. It is translated as CASSPGQAQGGYTF.

This clonotype has more than one count but fewer than ten. The CDR3 reads CASSSLGQGTYNEQFF. The CDR3 DNA is TGTGCCAGCAGTTCCCTCGGACAGGGGACCTACAATGAGCAGTTCTTC. This chain links TRBV6-5 with TRBJ2-1, with 9 positions matching TRBD1. V shed 4 bases and J 2 bases; nucleotides not matched to a gene: 6. The germline V gene has CDR1 MNHEY and CDR2 SVGAGI. CDR3 length: 16 residues.